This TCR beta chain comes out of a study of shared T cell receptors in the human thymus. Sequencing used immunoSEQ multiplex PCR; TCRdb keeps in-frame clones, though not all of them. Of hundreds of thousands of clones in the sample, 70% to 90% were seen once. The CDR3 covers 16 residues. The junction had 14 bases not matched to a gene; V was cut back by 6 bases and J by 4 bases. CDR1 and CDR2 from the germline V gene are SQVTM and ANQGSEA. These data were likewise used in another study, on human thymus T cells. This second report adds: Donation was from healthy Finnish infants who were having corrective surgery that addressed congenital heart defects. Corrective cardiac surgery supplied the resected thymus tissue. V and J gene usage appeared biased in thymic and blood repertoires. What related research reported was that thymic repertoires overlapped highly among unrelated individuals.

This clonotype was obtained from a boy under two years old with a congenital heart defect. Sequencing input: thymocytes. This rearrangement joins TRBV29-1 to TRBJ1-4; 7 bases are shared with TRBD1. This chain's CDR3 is CSVKRGRPGGNEKLFF. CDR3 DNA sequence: TGCAGCGTGAAACGGGGCCGCCCAGGGGGTAATGAAAAACTGTTTTTT.